Below, 11 T cell receptor beta chains from the same sample are listed, as sequenced in a study of neurological immune-mediated disorders. Via MiXCR, TCRdb re-called the 5' RACE reads, giving one row per CDR3 protein. Among approximately 66,000 distinct CDR3 sequences listed, around 3.3% were seen once. Sequencing input: PBMCs. These receptors were collected from a man aged 35-49 years with multiple sclerosis.

This clonotype was found many times. Possible read error: a much larger clone is one base away. The V gene is TRBV3-1, the J gene TRBJ1-2; D is unclear. This CDR3 is 14 amino acids long. Germline V gene sequence: CDR1 LGHDT, CDR2 YNNKEL (reference sequence). The germline V and J ends were trimmed by 3 bases and 4 bases, with 12 bases remaining between them. CDR3 DNA sequence: TGTGCCAGCAGCCAGGGAAAGGTCTCCTATGGCTACACCTTC. This codes for CASSQGKVSYGYTF.

This clonotype has just a few counts. This sequence joins TRBV5-1 and TRBJ2-5; 8 bases line up with TRBD1. The germline CDR1 and CDR2 sequences are SGHRS and YFSETQ. J gave up 3 bases and V 0 bases, and 4 bases lay outside the gene matches. This CDR3 has 15 amino acids. CDR3 bases: TGCGCCAGCAGCTTGGGAGCGACAGGGGAAGAGACCCAGTACTTC. Translated, it gives CASSLGATGEETQYF.

This clonotype turned up a few times. A much larger clone is a single base away; this may be a read error. The V and J genes are TRBV6-6 and TRBJ1-6; a possible D gene is TRBD1 (6 bases). The CDR3 is made up of 15 amino acids. Germline V gives CDR1 MNHNY, CDR2 SVGAGI (reference sequence). CDR3 loop: CASSPGVRANSHLHF. CDR3 DNA: TGTGCCAGCTCTCCAGGGGTGCGCGCTAATTCACACCTCCACTTT.

This clonotype was found many times. This chain uses TRBV7-9 with TRBJ1-2; a possible D gene is TRBD1 (5 bases). CDR1 SEHNR and CDR2 FQNEAQ come from the germline V gene (reference sequence). The length of the CDR3 is 13 residues. The V gene lost 5 bases and the J gene lost 5 bases, with 12 bases spanning the gap. The CDR3 reads CASSDRTSYGYTF. The CDR3 DNA reads TGTGCCAGCAGCGACAGAACTTCTTATGGCTACACCTTC.

In its sample, this clonotype was seen many times. This chain's CDR3 is CASSKAEGWEETQYF. Here the CDR3 DNA reads TGTGCCAGCAGCAAAGCAGAGGGATGGGAGGAGACCCAGTACTTC. The chain joins TRBV21-1 to TRBJ2-5; TRBD2, the D gene given by the table, was not confirmed from the DNA. TRBV21-1 counts as a pseudogene. The CDR3 length is 15 residues.

This clonotype was recorded at least ten times. The chain recombines TRBV5-1 with TRBJ1-5, with 9 bases aligning to TRBD1. Germline V gene sequence: CDR1 SGHRS, CDR2 YFSETQ. The ends lost 3 bases at V and 7 bases at J; junction bases unmatched: 8. This CDR3 has 15 residues. The DNA of the CDR3 is TGCGCCAGCAGCTCGCAACCGGGACAGGGACAGCCCCAGCATTTT. It encodes CASSSQPGQGQPQHF.

V is TRBV7-9 and J is TRBJ1-2, with D possibly matching TRBD1 (5 bases). Trimming took 4 bases from V and 6 from J, leaving 12 bases between them. Germline lookup yields CDR1 SEHNR and CDR2 FQNEAQ (reference sequence). The CDR3 contains 13 residues. The CDR3 sequence: CASSWGGRNGYTF. The CDR3 DNA reads as TGTGCCAGCAGCTGGGGGGGTCGTAATGGCTACACCTTC.

This clonotype has only a few counts. V and J are TRBV15 and TRBJ1-2; the D gene is possibly TRBD1 (6 bases). CDR1 is LNHNV and CDR2 is YYDKDF in the germline V gene (reference sequence). The CDR3 loop spans 13 amino acids. Trimming removed 4 bases from V and 6 bases from J, with 12 bases in between. In DNA form, the CDR3 reads TGTGCCACCAGCACCGGACCAGGGGATGGCTACACCTTC. This codes for CATSTGPGDGYTF.

This clonotype showed up many times. V is TRBV7-9 and J is TRBJ1-2; possibly TRBD1 for D (6 bases). The V end lost 4 bases, the J end lost 4 bases, and 22 bases lay between the germline ends. Per germline, CDR1 SEHNR and CDR2 FQNEAQ (reference sequence). The CDR3 is made up of 17 amino acids. The CDR3 loop reads CASSYLHSQGGGYGYTF. For the CDR3, the DNA is TGTGCCAGCAGCTACCTACACTCGCAGGGAGGGGGCTATGGCTACACCTTC.

In its sample, this clonotype was seen many times. The V and J genes are TRBV10-3 and TRBJ2-3; 10 bases line up with TRBD2. V lost 4 bases, J lost 2 bases, and 6 bases stayed unmatched. Germline CDR1 ENHRY, CDR2 SYGVKD. This CDR3 is built from 16 residues. CDR3 amino acids: CAISASGGANTDTQYF. CDR3 coding DNA: TGTGCCATCAGTGCCAGCGGGGGGGCCAACACAGATACGCAGTATTTT.

The sample holds many counts of this clonotype. The chain carries TRBV5-1 and TRBJ2-1; no firm D call. V dropped 1 base and J dropped 12 bases, with 11 bases sitting between them. Germline CDR1 is SGHRS and CDR2 is YFSETQ. This CDR3 contains 12 residues. CDR3 DNA sequence: TGCGCCAGCAGCTTGAGTGAGCCGGGGCAGTTCTTC. Translated: CASSLSEPGQFF. The variable domain in full, with the rest retrieved from reference TRBV5-1 and TRBJ2-1, is KAGVTQTPRYLIKTRGQQVTLSCSPISGHRSVSWYQQTPGQGLQFLFEYFSETQRNKGNFPGRFSGRQFSNSRSEMNVSTLELGDSALYLCASSLSEPGQFFGPGTRLTVL.